The 24 T cell receptor beta chains below all came from one sample that was sequenced in a study of CD8+ T cells in alopecia areata. RNA, once extracted, was reverse transcribed into cDNA for use as the sequencing template. The assay was immunoSEQ multiplex PCR, and TCRdb's table has in-frame clones only and misses some. The sample shows about 150,000 clones, 85% to 90% of them seen only once. This sample comprised CD8+ T cells sorted from blood, obtained at week 0. The receptors derive from a human donor with alopecia areata.

The gene calls are TRBV13 and TRBJ2-1; 7 bases fit TRBD1. Germline values: CDR1 PRHDT, CDR2 FYEKMQ (reference sequence). CDR3 size: 14 residues. The V segment lost 7 bases and the J segment 6 bases; nucleotides outside the gene matches: 9. The CDR3 DNA reads as TGTGCCAGCACCTGGAGAACAGGGGTCAATGAGCAGTTCTTC. Encoded protein: CASTWRTGVNEQFF.

This clone showed up just once. The rearrangement uses TRBV11-2 and TRBJ1-5; TRBD1 agrees at 7 bases. The J segment lost 3 bases and the V segment lost 2 bases, leaving 4 bases of the junction unmatched. CDR1 and CDR2 (germline): SGHAT, FQNNGV. The CDR3 covers 15 residues. The CDR3 nucleotides read TGTGCCAGCAGCTTATTACAGGGGTTCAATCAGCCCCAGCATTTT. Amino acids: CASSLLQGFNQPQHF.

This chain uses TRBV25-1 with TRBJ2-1; no definite D call. V lost 4 bases and J lost 5, with 9 bases in between. Per germline, CDR1 MGHDK and CDR2 SYGVNS. CDR3 length: 13 amino acids. The CDR3 bases are TGTGCCAGCAGTGTTCTAGGTGACAATGAGCAGTTCTTC. Translating it yields CASSVLGDNEQFF.

The rearrangement uses TRBV19 and TRBJ2-1; D gene ambiguous. In germline, CDR1 is LNHDA, CDR2 SQIVND (reference sequence). CDR3 size: 13 residues. Trimming cost V 3 bases and J 6 bases, with 9 bases left between them. The CDR3: CASSMAAGNEQFF. CDR3 coding DNA: TGTGCCAGTAGTATGGCAGCAGGCAATGAGCAGTTCTTC.

This clone occurred once. J is TRBJ2-3 and V is TRBV7-9; D is tentatively TRBD1 or TRBD2 (5 bases each). Germline assignment: CDR1 SEHNR and CDR2 FQNEAQ (reference sequence). V lost 5 bases and J lost 12, with 12 bases in between. The CDR3 contains 11 residues. The CDR3 region has the DNA TGTGCCAGCAGCCTCCGGGACGAACAGTATTTT. Residues: CASSLRDEQYF.

This chain links TRBV10-1 with TRBJ2-5; 8 positions match TRBD2. Germline CDR1 reads WNHNN; CDR2 reads SYGVQD (reference sequence). V lost 3 bases and J lost 3; bases outside the gene matches: 3. The CDR3 loop spans 14 amino acids. CDR3 nucleotides: TGCGCCAGCAGTGATCCCGGGAGGGAAGAGACCCAGTACTTC. It codes for CASSDPGREETQYF.

This rearrangement joins TRBV2 to TRBJ2-7; weak D call: TRBD1 (5 bases). The CDR3 is 13 amino acids. CDR1 is SNHLY and CDR2 is FYNNEI in the germline V gene. Trimming stripped 4 bases from V and 3 bases from J, with 10 bases between. CDR3 amino acids: CASSAGWGYEQYF. CDR3 nucleotides: TGTGCCAGCAGTGCAGGGTGGGGCTACGAGCAGTACTTC.

For the CDR3, the DNA is TGTGCCAGCAGACCACCTCCCAGTAATACGCAGTATTTT. It specifies CASRPPPSNTQYF. The chain recombines TRBV28 with TRBJ2-3; the D is unclear. Germline CDR1 MDHEN, CDR2 SYDVKM. The CDR3 sequence is 13 residues long. V was trimmed by 6 bases and J by 7 bases, leaving 14 bases between them.

Regarding this clone: Other DNA sequences of this sample code for an identical CDR3. This sequence joins TRBV7-2 and TRBJ2-3, with 7 bases that match TRBD2. Germline CDR1 SGHTA, CDR2 FQGNSA. There are 16 residues in the CDR3. J lost 2 bases, V lost 5 bases, and 10 bases had no gene match. The CDR3 spells CASSLRLARSTDTQYF. CDR3 nucleotide sequence: TGTGCCAGCAGCCTCCGACTAGCCCGATCCACAGATACGCAGTATTTT.

This chain uses TRBV5-1 with TRBJ2-3; 7 bases map to TRBD2. The trim removed 0 bases at V and 4 bases at J, leaving 5 bases unmatched. Looked up from germline, CDR1 is SGHRS and CDR2 is YFSETQ. This CDR3 has 15 residues. The CDR3 here is CASSLGGSGADTQYF. CDR3 coding DNA: TGCGCCAGCAGCTTGGGCGGGAGCGGCGCAGATACGCAGTATTTT.

This rearrangement joins TRBV11-2 to TRBJ1-2; D is undetermined. From germline, CDR1 is SGHAT and CDR2 FQNNGV. V lost 0 bases to trimming and J lost 2 bases, with 7 bases between them. The CDR3 has 14 amino acids. The CDR3 bases are TGTGCCAGCAGCTTAGATGGGGAGAACTATGGCTACACCTTC. Protein product: CASSLDGENYGYTF.

This chain connects TRBV23-1 to TRBJ1-5, with D possibly being TRBD1 (6 bases). TRBV23-1 is annotated as an ORF whose role is uncertain. The CDR3 runs 19 residues. Trimming removed 7 bases at V and 5 bases at J, with 30 bases between. CDR3 DNA sequence: TGCGCCAGCATTTCGCCCCAAAGAGACAGGATGATGGGCCATCAGCCCCAGCATTTT. Residues: CASISPQRDRMMGHQPQHF.

In its sample, this clone was seen a few times. V is TRBV29-1 and J is TRBJ2-1, with 14 bases lining up with TRBD2. The V gene end was trimmed by 3 bases and the J gene end by 3 bases; junction bases not matched to a gene: 10. The length of the CDR3 is 18 residues. The germline V gene encodes CDR1 SQVTM and CDR2 ANQGSEA. The CDR3 spells CSVDGAGLAGGNYNEQFF. CDR3 DNA sequence: TGCAGCGTTGATGGGGCAGGACTAGCGGGGGGAAACTACAATGAGCAGTTCTTC.

This clone has a single count. The chain uses TRBV27 and TRBJ2-7; 9 bases agree with TRBD2. Trimming removed 6 bases from V and 4 bases from J; junction bases left unmatched: 10. The length of the CDR3 is 15 residues. The germline gives CDR1 MNHEY, CDR2 SMNVEV (reference sequence). CDR3 in amino acids: CASSLGGGAWYEQYF. CDR3 DNA: TGTGCCAGCAGCCTTGGCGGGGGGGCATGGTACGAGCAGTACTTC.

The genes are TRBV7-9 and TRBJ2-3; 8 nucleotides line up with TRBD1. The CDR3 runs 19 residues. Germline CDR1 and CDR2: SEHNR and FQNEAQ (reference sequence). Unmatched junction bases numbered 20, after V lost 6 bases and J lost 3 bases. The CDR3 reads CASSPAGTGGYGTTDTQYF. The CDR3 coding sequence is TGTGCCAGCAGTCCCGCCGGGACAGGAGGATATGGCACTACAGATACGCAGTATTTT.

V gene TRBV19 combines with J gene TRBJ2-3; D possibly corresponds to TRBD1 (5 bases). The germline V gene encodes CDR1 LNHDA and CDR2 SQIVND (reference sequence). CDR3 length equals 12 residues. V was trimmed by 3 bases and J by 4 bases, leaving 5 bases between them. The CDR3 bases are TGTGCCAGTAGTATGGGGCCAGATACGCAGTATTTT. Amino acid sequence: CASSMGPDTQYF. The complete variable domain, with remaining parts taken from reference TRBV19 and TRBJ2-3, reads DGGITQSPKYLFRKEGQNVTLSCEQNLNHDAMYWYRQDPGQGLRLIYYSQIVNDFQKGDIAEGYSVSREKKESFPLTVTSAQKNPTAFYLCASSMGPDTQYFGPGTRLTVL.

This chain links TRBV7-6 with TRBJ1-1, with 8 bases lining up with TRBD1. This CDR3 is 13 amino acids long. V lost 0 bases to trimming and J lost 8 bases; unmatched junction nucleotides: 2. CDR1 and CDR2 (germline): SGHVS, FNYEAQ. The CDR3 DNA follows: TGTGCCAGCAGCTTAGCGGGGACAGGAGAAGCTTTCTTT. As protein: CASSLAGTGEAFF. The whole variable domain, filled in from reference TRBV7-6 and TRBJ1-1, reads GAGVSQSPRYKVTKRGQDVALRCDPISGHVSLYWYRQALGQGPEFLTYFNYEAQQDKSGLPNDRFSAERPEGSISTLTIQRTEQRDSAMYRCASSLAGTGEAFFGQGTRLTVV.

V and J are TRBV2 and TRBJ2-1; D gene uncertain. V shed 6 bases and J shed 9 bases, with 9 bases lying between them. CDR1 is SNHLY, CDR2 FYNNEI, per germline. This CDR3 has 11 residues. This chain's CDR3 is CASSPRTEQFF. CDR3 DNA sequence: TGTGCCAGCAGCCCTCGAACTGAGCAGTTCTTC.

Details on this clone: This specimen includes other DNA sequences encoding the same CDR3. J is TRBJ1-1 and V is TRBV29-1; 8 bases match TRBD1. Germline CDR1 and CDR2: SQVTM and ANQGSEA. CDR3 length: 11 amino acids. With V trimmed by 6 bases and J by 5 bases, 2 bases remained unmatched. CDR3: CSVDRETEAFF. DNA of the CDR3: TGCAGCGTGGACAGGGAGACTGAAGCTTTCTTT. Drawing the rest from reference TRBV29-1 and TRBJ1-1, the complete variable domain is SAVISQKPSRDICQRGTSLTIQCQVDSQVTMMFWYRQQPGQSLTLIATANQGSEATYESGFVIDKFPISRPNLTFSTLTVSNMSPEDSSIYLCSVDRETEAFFGQGTRLTVV.

This chain joins TRBV5-1 and TRBJ2-3, with D perhaps TRBD2 (6 bases). From germline, CDR1 is SGHRS and CDR2 YFSETQ. V was shortened by 4 bases and J by 4 bases, with 22 bases between the two germline ends. The CDR3 contains 17 residues. The chain's CDR3 is CASSIRLDSTLADTQYF. Written as DNA, the CDR3 is TGCGCCAGCAGCATCCGACTAGATTCCACCCTGGCAGATACGCAGTATTTT. Using reference TRBV5-1 and TRBJ2-3 for the parts outside the CDR3, the full variable domain is KAGVTQTPRYLIKTRGQQVTLSCSPISGHRSVSWYQQTPGQGLQFLFEYFSETQRNKGNFPGRFSGRQFSNSRSEMNVSTLELGDSALYLCASSIRLDSTLADTQYFGPGTRLTVL.

The V and J genes are TRBV15 and TRBJ2-6; D is ambiguous. Germline V CDR1 and CDR2: LNHNV, YYDKDF (reference sequence). V lost 3 bases and J lost 0, with 6 bases in between. This CDR3 comprises 15 residues. CDR3 DNA: TGTGCCACCAGCAGCACAAGCTCTGGGGCCAACGTCCTGACTTTC. Amino acid sequence: CATSSTSSGANVLTF.

This chain uses TRBV29-1 with TRBJ1-1, with unresolved D. V lost 6 bases to trimming and J lost 4 bases, with 9 bases between them. The CDR3 sequence is 11 residues long. Germline-derived CDR1 and CDR2 are SQVTM and ANQGSEA. The CDR3 region has the DNA TGCAGCGTCCTGCCCCCCACTGAAGCTTTCTTT. It translates to CSVLPPTEAFF.

This clone appeared once. The rearrangement links TRBV29-1 to TRBJ2-7; D is uncertain. Germline values: CDR1 SQVTM, CDR2 ANQGSEA. This CDR3 contains 13 residues. Trimming removed 5 bases at V and 3 bases at J, with 14 bases between. The CDR3 nucleotides are TGCAGCGTTAACACGAATAGGGACTACGAGCAGTACTTC. Translated, it gives CSVNTNRDYEQYF.

There are a few counts of this clone. The sample has other DNA sequences that encode this CDR3 too. The chain couples TRBV29-1 to TRBJ1-2; TRBD1 might be the D (5 bases). The CDR3 is 11 amino acids. V lost 0 bases, J lost 8 bases, and 7 bases lay in between. In germline, CDR1 is SQVTM, CDR2 ANQGSEA. The DNA for the CDR3 is TGCAGCGTTGAAGACAGGGAAGGCTACACCTTC. Translating it yields CSVEDREGYTF.